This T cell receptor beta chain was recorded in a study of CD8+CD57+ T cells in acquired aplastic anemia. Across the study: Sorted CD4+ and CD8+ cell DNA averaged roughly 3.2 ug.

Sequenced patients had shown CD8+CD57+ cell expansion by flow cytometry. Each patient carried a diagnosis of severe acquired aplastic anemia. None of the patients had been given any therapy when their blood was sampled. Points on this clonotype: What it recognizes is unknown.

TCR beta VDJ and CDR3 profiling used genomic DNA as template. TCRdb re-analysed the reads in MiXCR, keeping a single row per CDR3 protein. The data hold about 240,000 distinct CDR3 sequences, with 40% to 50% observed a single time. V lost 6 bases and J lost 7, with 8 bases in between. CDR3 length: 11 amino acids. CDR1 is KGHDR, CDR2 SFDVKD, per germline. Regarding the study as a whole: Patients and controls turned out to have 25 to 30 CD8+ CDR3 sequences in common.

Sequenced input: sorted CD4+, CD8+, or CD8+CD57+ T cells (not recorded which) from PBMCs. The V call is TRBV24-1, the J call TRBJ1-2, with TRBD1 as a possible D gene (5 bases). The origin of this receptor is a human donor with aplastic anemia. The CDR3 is CATSYGGGYTF. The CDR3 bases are TGTGCCACCAGTTACGGGGGTGGCTACACCTTC.